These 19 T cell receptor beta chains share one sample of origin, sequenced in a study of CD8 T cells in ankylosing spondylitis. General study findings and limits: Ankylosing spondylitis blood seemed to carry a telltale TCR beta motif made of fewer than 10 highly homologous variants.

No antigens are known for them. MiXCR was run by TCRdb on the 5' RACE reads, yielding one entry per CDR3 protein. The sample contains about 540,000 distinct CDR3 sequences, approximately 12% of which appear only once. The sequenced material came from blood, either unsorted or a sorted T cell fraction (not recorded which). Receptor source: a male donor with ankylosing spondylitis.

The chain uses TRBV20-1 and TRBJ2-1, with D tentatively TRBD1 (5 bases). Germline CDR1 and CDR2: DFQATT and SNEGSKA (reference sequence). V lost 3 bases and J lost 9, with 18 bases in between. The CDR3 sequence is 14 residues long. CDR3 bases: TGCAGTGCTAGTGCCTCCCCCAGGGATGGTGAGCAGTTCTTC. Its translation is CSASASPRDGEQFF.

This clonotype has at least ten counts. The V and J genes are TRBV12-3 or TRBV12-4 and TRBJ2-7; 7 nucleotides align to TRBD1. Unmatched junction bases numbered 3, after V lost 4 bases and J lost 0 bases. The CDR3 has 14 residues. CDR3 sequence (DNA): TGTGCCAGCAGTTACGGGACAGTCTCCTACGAGCAGTACTTC. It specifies CASSYGTVSYEQYF.

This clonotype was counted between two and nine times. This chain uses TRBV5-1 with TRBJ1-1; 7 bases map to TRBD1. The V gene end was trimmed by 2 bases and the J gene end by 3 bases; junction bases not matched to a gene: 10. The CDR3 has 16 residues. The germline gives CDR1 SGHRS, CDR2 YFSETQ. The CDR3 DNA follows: TGCGCCAGCAGCTTCGGAGGGGGCGCAGAGGACACTGAAGCTTTCTTT. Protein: CASSFGGGAEDTEAFF.

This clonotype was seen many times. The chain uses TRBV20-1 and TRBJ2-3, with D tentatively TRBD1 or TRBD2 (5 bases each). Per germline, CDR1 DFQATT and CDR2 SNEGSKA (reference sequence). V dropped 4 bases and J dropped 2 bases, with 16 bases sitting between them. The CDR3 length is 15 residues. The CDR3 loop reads CSAITRDRSTDTQYF. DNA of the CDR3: TGCAGTGCTATCACCCGGGACCGATCCACAGATACGCAGTATTTT.

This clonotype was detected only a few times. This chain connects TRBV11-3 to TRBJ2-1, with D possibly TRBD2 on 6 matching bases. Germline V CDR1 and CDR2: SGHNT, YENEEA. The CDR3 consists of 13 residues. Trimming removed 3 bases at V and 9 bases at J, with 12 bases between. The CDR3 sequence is CASSFTGESEQFF. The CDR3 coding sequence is TGTGCCAGCAGCTTTACGGGGGAGAGTGAGCAGTTCTTC.

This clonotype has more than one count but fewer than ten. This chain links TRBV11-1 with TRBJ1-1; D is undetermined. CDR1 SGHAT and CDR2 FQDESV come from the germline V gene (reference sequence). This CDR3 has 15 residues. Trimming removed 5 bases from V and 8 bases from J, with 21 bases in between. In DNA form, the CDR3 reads TGTGCCAGCAGCCCTGAGGCGTTCGGTGGGGTAGAAGCTTTCTTT. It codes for CASSPEAFGGVEAFF. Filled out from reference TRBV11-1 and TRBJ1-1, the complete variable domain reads EAEVAQSPRYKITEKSQAVAFWCDPISGHATLYWYRQILGQGPELLVQFQDESVVDDSQLPKDRFSAERLKGVDSTLKIQPAELGDSAMYLCASSPEAFGGVEAFFGQGTRLTVV.

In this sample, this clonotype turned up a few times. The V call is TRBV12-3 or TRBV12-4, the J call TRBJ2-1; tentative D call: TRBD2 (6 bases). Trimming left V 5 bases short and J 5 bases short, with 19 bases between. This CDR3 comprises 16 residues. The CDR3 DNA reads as TGTGCCAGCAGTCGACGCGGGACTTGGGAAAACAATGAGCAGTTCTTC. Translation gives CASSRRGTWENNEQFF.

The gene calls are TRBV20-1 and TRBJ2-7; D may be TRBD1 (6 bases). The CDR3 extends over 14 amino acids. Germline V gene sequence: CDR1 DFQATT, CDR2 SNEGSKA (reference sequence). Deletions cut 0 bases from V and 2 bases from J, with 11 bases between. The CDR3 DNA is TGCAGTGCTAGAGAATCGGACAGACCCTACGAGCAGTACTTC. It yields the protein CSARESDRPYEQYF.

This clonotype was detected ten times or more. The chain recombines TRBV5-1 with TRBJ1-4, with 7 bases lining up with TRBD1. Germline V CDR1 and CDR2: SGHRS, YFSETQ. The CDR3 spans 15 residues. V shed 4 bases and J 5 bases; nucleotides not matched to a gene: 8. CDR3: CASSPGDSQNEKLFF. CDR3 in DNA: TGCGCCAGCAGCCCCGGGGACAGCCAGAATGAAAAACTGTTTTTT.

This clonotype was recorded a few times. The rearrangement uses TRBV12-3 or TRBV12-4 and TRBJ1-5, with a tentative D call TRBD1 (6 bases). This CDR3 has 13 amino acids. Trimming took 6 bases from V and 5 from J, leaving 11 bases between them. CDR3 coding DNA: TGTGCCAGCAGATCGGACAGAGATCAGCCCCAGCATTTT. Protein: CASRSDRDQPQHF.

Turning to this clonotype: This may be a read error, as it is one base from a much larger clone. This CDR3 reads CASTDFEGWNTVAFF. The CDR3 region has the DNA TGTGCCAGCACCGATTTTGAGGGTTGGAACACTGTAGCTTTCTTT. The chain employs TRBV6-1 and TRBJ1-1; no definite D call. CDR3 length equals 15 residues. The germline V gene has CDR1 MNHNS and CDR2 SASEGT.

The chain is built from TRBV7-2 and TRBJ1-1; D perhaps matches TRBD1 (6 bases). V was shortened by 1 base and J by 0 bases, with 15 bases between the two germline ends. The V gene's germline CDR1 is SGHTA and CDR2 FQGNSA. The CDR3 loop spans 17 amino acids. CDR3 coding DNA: TGTGCCAGCAGCTTAGGGGTCCACAGGGATATGAACACTGAAGCTTTCTTT. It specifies CASSLGVHRDMNTEAFF.

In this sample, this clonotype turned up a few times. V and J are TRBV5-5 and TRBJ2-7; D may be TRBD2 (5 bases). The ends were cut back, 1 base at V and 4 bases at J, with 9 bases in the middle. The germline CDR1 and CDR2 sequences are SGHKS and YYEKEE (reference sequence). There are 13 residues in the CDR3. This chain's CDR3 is CASSLRLIYEQYV. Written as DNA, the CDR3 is TGTGCCAGCAGCTTGCGACTAATTTACGAGCAGTACGTC.

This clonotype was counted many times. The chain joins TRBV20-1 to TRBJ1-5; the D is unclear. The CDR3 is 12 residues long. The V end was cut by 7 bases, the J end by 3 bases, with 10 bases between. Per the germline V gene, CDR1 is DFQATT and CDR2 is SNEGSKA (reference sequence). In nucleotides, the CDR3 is TGCAGTGGAGGTAGCGACAATCAGCCCCAGCATTTT. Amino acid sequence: CSGGSDNQPQHF.

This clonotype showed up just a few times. The CDR3 nucleotides are TGCGCCAGCAGCTTGGTTCTTAGCGGGGACACAGATACGCAGTATTTT. It encodes CASSLVLSGDTDTQYF. J is TRBJ2-3 and V is TRBV5-1, with 8 bases lining up with TRBD2. Germline lookup yields CDR1 SGHRS and CDR2 YFSETQ. After removal of 0 bases from V and 2 bases from J, the junction contained 5 bases not matched to a gene. This CDR3 comprises 16 residues. Complete variable domain (other parts from reference TRBV5-1 and TRBJ2-3): KAGVTQTPRYLIKTRGQQVTLSCSPISGHRSVSWYQQTPGQGLQFLFEYFSETQRNKGNFPGRFSGRQFSNSRSEMNVSTLELGDSALYLCASSLVLSGDTDTQYFGPGTRLTVL.

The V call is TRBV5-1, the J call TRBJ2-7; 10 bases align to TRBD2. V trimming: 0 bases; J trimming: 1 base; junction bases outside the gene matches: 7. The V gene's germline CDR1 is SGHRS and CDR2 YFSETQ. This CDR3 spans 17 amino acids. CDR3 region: CASSLAKGLAESYEQYF. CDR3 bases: TGCGCCAGCAGCTTGGCCAAAGGACTAGCGGAGTCCTACGAGCAGTACTTC.

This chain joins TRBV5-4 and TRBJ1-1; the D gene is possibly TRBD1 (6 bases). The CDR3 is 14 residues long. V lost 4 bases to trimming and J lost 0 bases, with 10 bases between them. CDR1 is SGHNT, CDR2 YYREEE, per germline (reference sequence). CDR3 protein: CASSIDRMNTEAFF. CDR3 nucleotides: TGTGCCAGCAGCATCGACAGGATGAACACTGAAGCTTTCTTT.

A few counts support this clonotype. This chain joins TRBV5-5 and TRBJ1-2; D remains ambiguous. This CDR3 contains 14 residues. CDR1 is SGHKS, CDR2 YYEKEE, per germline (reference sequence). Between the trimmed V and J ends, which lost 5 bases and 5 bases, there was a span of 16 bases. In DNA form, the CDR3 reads TGTGCCAGCAGTCCAGATTGGACGGCTTATGGCTACACCTTC. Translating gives CASSPDWTAYGYTF.

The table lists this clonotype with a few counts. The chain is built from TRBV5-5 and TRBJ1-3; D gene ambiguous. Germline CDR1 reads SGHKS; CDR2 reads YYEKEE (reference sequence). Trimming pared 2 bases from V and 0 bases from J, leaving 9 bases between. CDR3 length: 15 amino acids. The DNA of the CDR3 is TGTGCCAGCAGCTTCCAGCCGGGCTCTGGAAACACCATATATTTT. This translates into CASSFQPGSGNTIYF.